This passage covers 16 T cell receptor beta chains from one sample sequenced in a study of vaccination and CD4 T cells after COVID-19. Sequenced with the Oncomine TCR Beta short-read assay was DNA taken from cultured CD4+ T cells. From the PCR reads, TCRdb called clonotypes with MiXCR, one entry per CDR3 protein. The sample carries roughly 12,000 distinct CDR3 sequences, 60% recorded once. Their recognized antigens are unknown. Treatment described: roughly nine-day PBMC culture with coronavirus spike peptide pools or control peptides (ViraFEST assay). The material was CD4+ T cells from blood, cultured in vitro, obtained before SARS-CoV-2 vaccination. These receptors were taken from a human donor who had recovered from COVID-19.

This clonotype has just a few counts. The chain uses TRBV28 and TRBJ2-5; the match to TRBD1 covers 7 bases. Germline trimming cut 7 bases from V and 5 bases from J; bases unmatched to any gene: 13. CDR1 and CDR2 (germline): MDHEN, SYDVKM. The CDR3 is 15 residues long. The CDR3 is CASKGAGGYEETQYF. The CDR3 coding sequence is TGTGCCAGCAAGGGCGCAGGGGGTTACGAGGAGACCCAGTACTTC.

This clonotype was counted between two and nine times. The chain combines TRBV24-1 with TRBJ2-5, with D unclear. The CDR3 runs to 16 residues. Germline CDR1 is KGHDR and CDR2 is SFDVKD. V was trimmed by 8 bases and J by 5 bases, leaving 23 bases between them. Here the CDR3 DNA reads TGTGCCACCATTGGGCAAAACGGACGGAGTGGGGAGACCCAGTACTTC. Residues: CATIGQNGRSGETQYF.

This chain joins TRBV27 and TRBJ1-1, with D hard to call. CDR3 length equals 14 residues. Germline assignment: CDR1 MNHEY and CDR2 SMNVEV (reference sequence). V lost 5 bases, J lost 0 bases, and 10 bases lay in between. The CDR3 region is CASSPRGLNTEAFF. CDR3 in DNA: TGTGCCAGCAGTCCGCGCGGCCTGAACACTGAAGCTTTCTTT.

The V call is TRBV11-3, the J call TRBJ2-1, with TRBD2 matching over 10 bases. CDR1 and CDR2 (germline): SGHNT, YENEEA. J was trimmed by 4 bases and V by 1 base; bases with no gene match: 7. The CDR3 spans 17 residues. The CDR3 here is CASSLGLPAGGYNEQFF. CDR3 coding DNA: TGTGCCAGCAGCTTAGGTCTCCCAGCGGGGGGGTACAATGAGCAGTTCTTC.

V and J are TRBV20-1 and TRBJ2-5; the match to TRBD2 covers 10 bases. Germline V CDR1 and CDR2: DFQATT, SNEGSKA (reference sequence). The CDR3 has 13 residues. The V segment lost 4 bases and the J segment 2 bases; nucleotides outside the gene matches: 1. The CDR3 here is CSAKAGGQETQYF. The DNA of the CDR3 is TGCAGTGCTAAAGCGGGAGGGCAAGAGACCCAGTACTTC.

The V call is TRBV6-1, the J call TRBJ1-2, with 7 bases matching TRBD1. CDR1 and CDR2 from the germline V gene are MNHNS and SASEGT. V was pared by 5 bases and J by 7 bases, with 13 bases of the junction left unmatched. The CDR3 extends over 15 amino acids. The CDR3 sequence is CASSIRNDRAAGYTF. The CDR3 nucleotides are TGTGCCAGCAGTATTCGGAACGACAGGGCGGCTGGCTACACCTTC.

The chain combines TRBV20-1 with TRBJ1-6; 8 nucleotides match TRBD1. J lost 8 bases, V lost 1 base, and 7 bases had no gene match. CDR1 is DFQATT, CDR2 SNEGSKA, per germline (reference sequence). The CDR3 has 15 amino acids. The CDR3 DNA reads TGCAGTGCTAGAGCTATCGGACAGGGTTATTCACCCCTCCACTTT. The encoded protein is CSARAIGQGYSPLHF.

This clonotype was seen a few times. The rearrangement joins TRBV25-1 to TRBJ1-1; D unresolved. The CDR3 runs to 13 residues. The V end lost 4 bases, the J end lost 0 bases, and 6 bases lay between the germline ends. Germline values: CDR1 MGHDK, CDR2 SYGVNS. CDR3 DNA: TGTGCCAGCAGTGGGCGGTTGAACACTGAAGCTTTCTTT. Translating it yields CASSGRLNTEAFF.

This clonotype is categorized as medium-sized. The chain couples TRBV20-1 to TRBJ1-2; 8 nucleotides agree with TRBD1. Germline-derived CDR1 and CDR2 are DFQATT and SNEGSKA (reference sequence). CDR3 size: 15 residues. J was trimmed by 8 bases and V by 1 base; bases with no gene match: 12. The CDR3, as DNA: TGCAGTGCTAGAGGGCGCCGGGACAGGCGGCGGGGCTACACCTTC. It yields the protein CSARGRRDRRRGYTF.

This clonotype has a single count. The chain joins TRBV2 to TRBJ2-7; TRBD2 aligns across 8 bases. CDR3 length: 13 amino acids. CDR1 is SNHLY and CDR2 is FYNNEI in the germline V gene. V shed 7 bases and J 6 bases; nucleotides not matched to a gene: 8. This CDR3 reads CASTRLAPGEQYF. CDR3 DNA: TGTGCCAGCACTCGACTAGCGCCGGGCGAGCAGTACTTC.

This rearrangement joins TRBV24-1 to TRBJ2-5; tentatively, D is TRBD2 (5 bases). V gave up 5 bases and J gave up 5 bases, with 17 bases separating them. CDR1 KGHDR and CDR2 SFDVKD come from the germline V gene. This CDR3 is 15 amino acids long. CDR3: CATSVGPTSGETQYF. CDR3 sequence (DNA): TGTGCCACCAGTGTCGGGCCGACGTCGGGGGAGACCCAGTACTTC.

Here the CDR3 reads CSAIGLAGPSYEQYF. CDR3 DNA: TGCAGTGCTATTGGGCTAGCGGGCCCTTCCTACGAGCAGTACTTC. This chain uses TRBV20-1 with TRBJ2-7; 8 nucleotides match TRBD2. The CDR3 is made up of 15 amino acids. Trimming at V came to 4 bases and at J to 1 base, leaving 9 bases not matched to a gene. Looked up from germline, CDR1 is DFQATT and CDR2 is SNEGSKA (reference sequence).

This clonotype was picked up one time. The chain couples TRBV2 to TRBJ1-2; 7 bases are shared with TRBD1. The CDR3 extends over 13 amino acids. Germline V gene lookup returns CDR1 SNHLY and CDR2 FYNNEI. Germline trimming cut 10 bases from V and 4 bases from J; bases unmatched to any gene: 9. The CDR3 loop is CATKTGSGYGYTF. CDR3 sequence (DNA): TGTGCCACCAAGACAGGGTCGGGCTATGGCTACACCTTC.

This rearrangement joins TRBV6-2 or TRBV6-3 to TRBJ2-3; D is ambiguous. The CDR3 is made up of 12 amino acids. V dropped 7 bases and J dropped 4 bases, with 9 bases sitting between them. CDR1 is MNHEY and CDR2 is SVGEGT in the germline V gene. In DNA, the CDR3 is TGTGCCAGCACAGGAATATCAGATACGCAGTATTTT. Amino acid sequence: CASTGISDTQYF.

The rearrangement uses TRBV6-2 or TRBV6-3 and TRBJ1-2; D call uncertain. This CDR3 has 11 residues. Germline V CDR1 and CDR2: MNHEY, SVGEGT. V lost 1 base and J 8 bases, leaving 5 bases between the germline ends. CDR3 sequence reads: CASSYFGGYTF. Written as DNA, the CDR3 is TGTGCCAGCAGTTACTTTGGAGGCTACACCTTC.

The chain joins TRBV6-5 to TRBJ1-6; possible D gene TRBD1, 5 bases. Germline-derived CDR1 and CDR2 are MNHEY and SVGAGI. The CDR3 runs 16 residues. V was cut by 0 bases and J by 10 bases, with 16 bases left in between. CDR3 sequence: CASSYSFPGQGSPLHF. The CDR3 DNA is TGTGCCAGCAGTTACTCTTTCCCGGGGCAGGGCTCACCCCTCCACTTT.